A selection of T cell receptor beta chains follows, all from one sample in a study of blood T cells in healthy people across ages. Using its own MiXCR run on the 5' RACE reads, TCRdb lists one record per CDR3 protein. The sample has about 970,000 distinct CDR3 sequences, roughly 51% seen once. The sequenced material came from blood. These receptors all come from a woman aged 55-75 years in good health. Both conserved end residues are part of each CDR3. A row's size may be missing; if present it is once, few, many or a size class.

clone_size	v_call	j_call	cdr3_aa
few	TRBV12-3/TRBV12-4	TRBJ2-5	CASSFLLETQYF
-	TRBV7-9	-	CASSPGLAGGNEQYF
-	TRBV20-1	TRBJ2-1	CSASGLAYNEQFF
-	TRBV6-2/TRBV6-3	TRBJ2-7	CASTLALGFEQYF
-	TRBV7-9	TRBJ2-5	CASSLGGTGQETQYF
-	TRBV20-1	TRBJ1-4	CSARVGTSNEKLFF
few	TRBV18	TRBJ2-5	CASSSPMGSQETQYF
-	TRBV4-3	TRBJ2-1	CASSQFSSGSPNEQFF
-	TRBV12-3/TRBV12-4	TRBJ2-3	CASSLEPMRVDTQYF
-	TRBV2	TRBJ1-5	CASSVRRGYSNQPQHF
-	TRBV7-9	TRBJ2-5	CASSLVGSEIETMGTQYF
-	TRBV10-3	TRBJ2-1	CAISAGPGAGPSSNEQFF
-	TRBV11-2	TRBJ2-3	CASSLGFPSADTQYF
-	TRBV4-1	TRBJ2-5	CASSPPGQGQETQYF
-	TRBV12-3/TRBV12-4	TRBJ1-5	CASSLVQSNQPQHF
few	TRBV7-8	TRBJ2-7	CASSLLRTGYYEQYF